This T cell receptor beta chain was obtained from a study of vaccination and CD4 T cells after COVID-19. Study findings and constraints: Convalescent patients gained a median approximately 86% of their reactive clones only post-vaccination.

Treatment: approximately nine-day PBMC culture with coronavirus spike peptide pools or control peptides (ViraFEST assay). ViraFEST used peptide pools to expand antigen-specific T cells before TCR sequencing. This clonotype was observed a few times. The target antigen is unknown. Once obtained from cultured CD4+ T cells, the DNA was sequenced using the Oncomine TCR Beta short-read assay. TCRdb called the PCR reads again in MiXCR, with one record for every CDR3 protein. The table includes roughly 10,000 distinct CDR3 sequences, approximately 51% detected once. Sequencing was performed on CD4+ T cells from blood, cultured in vitro. The TCR sequence derives from a human donor who had recovered from COVID-19.

CDR3 nucleotide sequence: TGTGCCAGCAGCTCCCTACAGGGGCAAGGGGGAAACACCATATATTTT. This codes for CASSSLQGQGGNTIYF. The V gene is TRBV7-9, the J gene TRBJ1-3; 7 nucleotides align to TRBD1. The V gene end was trimmed by 4 bases and the J gene end by 4 bases; junction bases not matched to a gene: 10. CDR1 and CDR2 (germline): SEHNR, FQNEAQ (reference sequence). The CDR3 is 16 amino acids.